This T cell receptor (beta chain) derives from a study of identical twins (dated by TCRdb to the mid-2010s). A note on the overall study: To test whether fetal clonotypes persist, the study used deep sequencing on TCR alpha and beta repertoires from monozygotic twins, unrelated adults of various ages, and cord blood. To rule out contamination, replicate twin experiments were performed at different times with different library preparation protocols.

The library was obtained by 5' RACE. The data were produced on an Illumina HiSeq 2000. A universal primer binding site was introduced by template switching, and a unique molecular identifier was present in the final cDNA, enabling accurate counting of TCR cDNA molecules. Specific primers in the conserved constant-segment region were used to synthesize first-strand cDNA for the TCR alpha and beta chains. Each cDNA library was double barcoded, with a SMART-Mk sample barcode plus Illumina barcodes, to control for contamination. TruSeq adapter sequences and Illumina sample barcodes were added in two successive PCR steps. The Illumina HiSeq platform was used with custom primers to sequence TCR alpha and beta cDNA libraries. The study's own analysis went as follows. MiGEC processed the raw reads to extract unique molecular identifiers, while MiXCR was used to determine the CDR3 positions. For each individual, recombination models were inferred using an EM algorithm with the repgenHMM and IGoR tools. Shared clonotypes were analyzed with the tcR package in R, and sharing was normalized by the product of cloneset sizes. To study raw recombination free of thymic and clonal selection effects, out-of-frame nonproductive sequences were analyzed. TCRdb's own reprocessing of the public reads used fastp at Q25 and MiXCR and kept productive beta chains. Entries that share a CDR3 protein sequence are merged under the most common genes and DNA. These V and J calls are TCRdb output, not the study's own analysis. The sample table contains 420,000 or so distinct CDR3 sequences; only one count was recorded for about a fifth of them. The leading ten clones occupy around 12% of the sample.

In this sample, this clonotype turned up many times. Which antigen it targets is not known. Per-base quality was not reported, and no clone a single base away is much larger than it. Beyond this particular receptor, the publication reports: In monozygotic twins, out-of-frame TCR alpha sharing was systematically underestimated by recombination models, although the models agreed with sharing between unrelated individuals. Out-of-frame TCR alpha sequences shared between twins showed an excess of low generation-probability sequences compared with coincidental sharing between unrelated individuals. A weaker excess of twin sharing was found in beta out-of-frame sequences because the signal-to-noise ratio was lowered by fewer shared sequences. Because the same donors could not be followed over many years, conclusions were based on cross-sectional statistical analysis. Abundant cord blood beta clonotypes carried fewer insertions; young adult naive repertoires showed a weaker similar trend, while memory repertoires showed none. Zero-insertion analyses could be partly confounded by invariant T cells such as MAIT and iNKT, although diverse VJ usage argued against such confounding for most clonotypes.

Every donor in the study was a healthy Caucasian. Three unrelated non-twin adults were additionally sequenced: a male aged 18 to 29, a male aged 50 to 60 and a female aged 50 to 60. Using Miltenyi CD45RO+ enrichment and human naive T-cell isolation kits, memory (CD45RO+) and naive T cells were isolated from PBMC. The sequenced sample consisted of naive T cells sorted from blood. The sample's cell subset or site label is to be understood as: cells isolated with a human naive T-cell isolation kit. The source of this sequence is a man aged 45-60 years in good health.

The DNA reads as follows: TGCGCCAGCAGCCAAGACAGGGTCGGCTACGAGCAGTACTTC. It codes for CASSQDRVGYEQYF. The V and J genes are TRBV4-3 and TRBJ2-7, with TRBD1 as a weak D call on 5 bases. V loses 0 bases, J loses 3 bases, and the germline ends lie 9 bases apart. Including the terminal cysteine and phenylalanine, the CDR3 comprises 14 residues. The read is trimmed to its CDR3 DNA, 42 bases read in frame from base 1. Reading the germline V gene gives CDR1 LGHNA and CDR2 YSLEER.